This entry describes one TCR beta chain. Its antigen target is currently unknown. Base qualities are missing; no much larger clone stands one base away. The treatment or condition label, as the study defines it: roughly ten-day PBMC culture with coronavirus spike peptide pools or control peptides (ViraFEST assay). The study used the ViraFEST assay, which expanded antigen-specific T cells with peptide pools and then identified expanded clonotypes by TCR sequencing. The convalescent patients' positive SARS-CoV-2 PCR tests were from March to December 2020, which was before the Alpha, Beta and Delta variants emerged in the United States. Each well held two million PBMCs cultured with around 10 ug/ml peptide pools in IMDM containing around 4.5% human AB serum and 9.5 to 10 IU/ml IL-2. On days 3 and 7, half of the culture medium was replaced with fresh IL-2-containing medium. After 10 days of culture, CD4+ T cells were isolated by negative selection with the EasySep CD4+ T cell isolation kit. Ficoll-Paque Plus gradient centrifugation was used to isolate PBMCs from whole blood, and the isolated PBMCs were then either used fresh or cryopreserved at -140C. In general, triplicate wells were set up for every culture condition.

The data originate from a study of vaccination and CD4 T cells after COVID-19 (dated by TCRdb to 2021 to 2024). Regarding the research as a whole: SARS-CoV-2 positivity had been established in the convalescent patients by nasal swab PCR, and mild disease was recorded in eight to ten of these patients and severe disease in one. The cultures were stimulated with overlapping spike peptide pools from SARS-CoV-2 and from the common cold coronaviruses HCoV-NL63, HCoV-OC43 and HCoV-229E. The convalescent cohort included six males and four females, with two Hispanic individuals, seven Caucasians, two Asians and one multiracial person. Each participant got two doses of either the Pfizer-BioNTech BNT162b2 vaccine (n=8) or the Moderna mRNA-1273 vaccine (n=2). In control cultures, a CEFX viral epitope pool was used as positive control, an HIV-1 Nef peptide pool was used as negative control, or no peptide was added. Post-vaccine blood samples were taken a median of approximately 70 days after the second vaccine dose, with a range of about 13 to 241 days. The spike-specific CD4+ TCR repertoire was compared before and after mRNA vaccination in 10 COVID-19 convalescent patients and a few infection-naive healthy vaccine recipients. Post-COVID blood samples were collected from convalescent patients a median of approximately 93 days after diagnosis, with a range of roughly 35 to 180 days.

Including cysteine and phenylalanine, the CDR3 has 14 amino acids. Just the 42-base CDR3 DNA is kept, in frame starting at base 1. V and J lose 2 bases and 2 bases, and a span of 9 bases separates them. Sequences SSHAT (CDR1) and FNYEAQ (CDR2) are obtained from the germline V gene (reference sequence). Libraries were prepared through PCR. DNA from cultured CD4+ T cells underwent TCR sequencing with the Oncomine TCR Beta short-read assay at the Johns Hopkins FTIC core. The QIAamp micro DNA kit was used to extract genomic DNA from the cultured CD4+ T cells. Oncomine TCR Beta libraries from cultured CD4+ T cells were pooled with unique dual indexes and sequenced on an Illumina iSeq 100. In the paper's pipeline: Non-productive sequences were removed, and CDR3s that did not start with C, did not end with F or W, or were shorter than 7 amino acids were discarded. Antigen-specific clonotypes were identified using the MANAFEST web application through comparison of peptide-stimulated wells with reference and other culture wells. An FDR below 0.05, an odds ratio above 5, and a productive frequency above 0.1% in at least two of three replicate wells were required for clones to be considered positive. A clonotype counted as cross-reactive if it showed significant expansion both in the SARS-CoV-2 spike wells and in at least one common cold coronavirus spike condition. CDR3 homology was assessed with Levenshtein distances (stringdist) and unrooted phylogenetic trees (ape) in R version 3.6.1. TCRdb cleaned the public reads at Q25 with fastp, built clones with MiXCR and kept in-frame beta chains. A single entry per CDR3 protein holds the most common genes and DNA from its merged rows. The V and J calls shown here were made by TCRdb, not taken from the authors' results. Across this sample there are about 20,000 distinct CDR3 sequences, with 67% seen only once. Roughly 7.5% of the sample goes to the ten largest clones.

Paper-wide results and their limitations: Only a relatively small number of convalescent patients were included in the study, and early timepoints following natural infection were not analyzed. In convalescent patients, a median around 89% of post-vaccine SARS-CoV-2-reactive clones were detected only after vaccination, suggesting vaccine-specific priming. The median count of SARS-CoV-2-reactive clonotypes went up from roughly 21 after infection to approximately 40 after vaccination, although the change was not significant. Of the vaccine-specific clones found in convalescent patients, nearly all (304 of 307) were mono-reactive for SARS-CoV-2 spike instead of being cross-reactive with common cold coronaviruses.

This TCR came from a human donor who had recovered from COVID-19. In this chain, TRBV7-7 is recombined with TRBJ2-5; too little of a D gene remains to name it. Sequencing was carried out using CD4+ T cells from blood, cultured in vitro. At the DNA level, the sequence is TGTGCCAGCAGCTTAAGCGCTGATCAAGAGACCCAGTACTTC. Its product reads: CASSLSADQETQYF.